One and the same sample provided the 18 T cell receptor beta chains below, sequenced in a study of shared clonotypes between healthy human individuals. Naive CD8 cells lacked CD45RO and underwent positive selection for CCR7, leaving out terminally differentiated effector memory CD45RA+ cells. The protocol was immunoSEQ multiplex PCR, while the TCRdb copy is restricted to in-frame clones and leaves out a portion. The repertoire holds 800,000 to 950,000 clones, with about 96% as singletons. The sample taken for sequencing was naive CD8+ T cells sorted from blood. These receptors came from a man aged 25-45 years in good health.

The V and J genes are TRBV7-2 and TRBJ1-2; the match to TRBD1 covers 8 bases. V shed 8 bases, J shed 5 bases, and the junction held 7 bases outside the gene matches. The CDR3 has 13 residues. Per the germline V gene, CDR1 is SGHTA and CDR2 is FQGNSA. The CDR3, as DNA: TGTGCCAGCTCCGGACAGGGAGGATATGGCTACACCTTC. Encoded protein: CASSGQGGYGYTF.

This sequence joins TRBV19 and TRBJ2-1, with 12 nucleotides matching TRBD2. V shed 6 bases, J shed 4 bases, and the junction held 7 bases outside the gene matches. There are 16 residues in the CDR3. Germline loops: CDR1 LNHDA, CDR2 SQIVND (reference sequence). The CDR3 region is CASSKGLAGGYNEQFF. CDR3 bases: TGTGCCAGTAGCAAGGGACTAGCGGGTGGATACAATGAGCAGTTCTTC.

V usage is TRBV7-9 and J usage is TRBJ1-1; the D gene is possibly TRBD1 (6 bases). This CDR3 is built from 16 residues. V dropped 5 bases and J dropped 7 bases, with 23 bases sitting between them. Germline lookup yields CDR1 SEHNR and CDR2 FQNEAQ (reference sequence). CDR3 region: CASSGDTSRTAHEAFF. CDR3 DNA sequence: TGTGCCAGCAGCGGAGACACCTCGCGGACAGCCCATGAAGCTTTCTTT.

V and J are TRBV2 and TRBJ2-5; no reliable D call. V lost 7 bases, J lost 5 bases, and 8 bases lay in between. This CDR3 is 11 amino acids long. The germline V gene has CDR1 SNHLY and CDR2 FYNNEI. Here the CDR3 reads CASIGLETQYF. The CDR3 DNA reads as TGTGCCAGCATTGGCCTCGAGACCCAGTACTTC.

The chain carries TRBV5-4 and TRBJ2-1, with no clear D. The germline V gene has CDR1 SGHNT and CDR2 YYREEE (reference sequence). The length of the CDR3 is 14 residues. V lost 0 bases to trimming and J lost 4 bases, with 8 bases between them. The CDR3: CASSLDYTYNEQFF. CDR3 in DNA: TGTGCCAGCAGCTTGGATTACACATACAATGAGCAGTTCTTC.

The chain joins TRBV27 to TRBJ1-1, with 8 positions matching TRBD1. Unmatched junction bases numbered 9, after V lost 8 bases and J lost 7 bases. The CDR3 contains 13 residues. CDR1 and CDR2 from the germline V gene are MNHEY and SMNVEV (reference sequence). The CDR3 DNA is TGTGCCAGCTGGACAGGGAGGAAAGGTGAAGCTTTCTTT. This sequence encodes CASWTGRKGEAFF.

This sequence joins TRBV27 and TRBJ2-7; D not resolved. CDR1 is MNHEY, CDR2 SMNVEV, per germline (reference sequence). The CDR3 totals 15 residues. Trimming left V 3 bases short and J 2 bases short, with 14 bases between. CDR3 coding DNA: TGTGCCAGCAGTTTTTACAGAACGACCACCTACGAGCAGTACTTC. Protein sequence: CASSFYRTTTYEQYF.

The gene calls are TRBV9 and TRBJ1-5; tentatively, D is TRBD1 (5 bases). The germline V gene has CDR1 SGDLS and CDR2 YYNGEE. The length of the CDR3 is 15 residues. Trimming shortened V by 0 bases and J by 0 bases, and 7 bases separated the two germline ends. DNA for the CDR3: TGTGCCAGCAGCGTAGGGGGGGATAGCAATCAGCCCCAGCATTTT. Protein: CASSVGGDSNQPQHF.

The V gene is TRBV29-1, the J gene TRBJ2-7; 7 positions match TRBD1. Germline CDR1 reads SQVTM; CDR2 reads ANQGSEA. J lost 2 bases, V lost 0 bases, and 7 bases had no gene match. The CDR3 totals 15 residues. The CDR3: CSVEDATGHTYEQYF. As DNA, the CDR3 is TGCAGCGTTGAAGATGCGACAGGGCACACCTACGAGCAGTACTTC.

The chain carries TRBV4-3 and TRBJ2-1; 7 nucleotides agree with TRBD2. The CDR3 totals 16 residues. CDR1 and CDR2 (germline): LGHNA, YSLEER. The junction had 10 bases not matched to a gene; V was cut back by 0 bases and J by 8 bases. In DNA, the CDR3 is TGCGCCAGCAGCCAAGAGGCCCGCGGGAGAATCGATGAGCAGTTCTTC. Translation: CASSQEARGRIDEQFF.

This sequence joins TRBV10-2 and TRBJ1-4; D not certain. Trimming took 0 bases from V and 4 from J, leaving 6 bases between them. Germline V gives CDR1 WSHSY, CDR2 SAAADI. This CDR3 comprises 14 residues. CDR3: CASSESKNNEKLFF. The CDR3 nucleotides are TGCGCCAGCAGTGAGTCGAAGAATAATGAAAAACTGTTTTTT.

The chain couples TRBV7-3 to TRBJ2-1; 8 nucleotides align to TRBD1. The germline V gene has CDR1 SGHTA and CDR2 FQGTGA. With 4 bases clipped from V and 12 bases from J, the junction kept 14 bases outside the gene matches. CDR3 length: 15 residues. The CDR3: CASSSGTGARDRQFF. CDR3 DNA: TGTGCCAGCAGCTCCGGGACAGGTGCACGAGATCGGCAGTTCTTC.

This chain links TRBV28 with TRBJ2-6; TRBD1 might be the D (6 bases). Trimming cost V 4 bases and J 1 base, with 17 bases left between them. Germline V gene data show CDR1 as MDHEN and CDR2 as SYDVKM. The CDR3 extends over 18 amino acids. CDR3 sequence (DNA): TGTGCCAGCAGTTCCGCTCGACAGGCATCTTCTGGGGCCAACGTCCTGACTTTC. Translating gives CASSSARQASSGANVLTF.

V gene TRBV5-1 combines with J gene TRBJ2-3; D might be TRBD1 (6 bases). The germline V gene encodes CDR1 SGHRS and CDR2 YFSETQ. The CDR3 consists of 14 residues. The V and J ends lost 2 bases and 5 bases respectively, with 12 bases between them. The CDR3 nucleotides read TGCGCCAGCAGCTTAGGGGGAGAGGTAGATACGCAGTATTTT. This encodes CASSLGGEVDTQYF.

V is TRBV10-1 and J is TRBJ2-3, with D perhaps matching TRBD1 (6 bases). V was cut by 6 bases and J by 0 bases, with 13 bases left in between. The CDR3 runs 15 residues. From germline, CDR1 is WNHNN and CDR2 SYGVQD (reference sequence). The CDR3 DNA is TGCGCCAGCAGAAGGACAGCAGCTAGCACAGATACGCAGTATTTT. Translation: CASRRTAASTDTQYF.

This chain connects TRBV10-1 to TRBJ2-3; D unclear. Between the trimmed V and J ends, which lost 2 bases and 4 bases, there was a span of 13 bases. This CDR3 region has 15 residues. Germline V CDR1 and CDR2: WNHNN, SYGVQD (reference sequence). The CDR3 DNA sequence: TGCGCCAGCAGTGAGGGCTCAGATGGGGCAGATACGCAGTATTTT. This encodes CASSEGSDGADTQYF.

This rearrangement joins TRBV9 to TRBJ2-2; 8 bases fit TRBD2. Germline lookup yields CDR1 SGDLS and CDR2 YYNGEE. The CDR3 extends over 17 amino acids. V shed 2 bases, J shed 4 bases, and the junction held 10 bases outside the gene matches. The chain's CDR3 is CASSVWSGSGGTGELFF. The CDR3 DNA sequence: TGTGCCAGCAGCGTCTGGAGCGGGAGTGGCGGCACCGGGGAGCTGTTTTTT.

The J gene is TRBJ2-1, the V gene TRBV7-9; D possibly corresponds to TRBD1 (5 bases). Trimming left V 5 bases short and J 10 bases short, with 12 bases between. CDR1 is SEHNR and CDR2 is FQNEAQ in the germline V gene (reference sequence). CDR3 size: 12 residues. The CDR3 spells CASSRSTVEQFF. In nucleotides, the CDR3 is TGTGCCAGCAGCCGCTCGACAGTGGAGCAGTTCTTC.